These 30 T cell receptor beta chains came from one sample sequenced in a study of blood T cell repertoires in COVID-19 (TCRdb year 2020). The method was the immunoSEQ multiplex PCR assay. As stored in TCRdb, this immuneACCESS dataset retains in-frame rearrangements with V and J assigned. A fraction of the clones does not appear; measured against another copy, unresolved V genes explain less than half of the discrepancy, and the remainder lacks a known reason. In this sample the table shows about 200,000 clones, roughly 80% of which occur a single time. The ten largest clones take up roughly a tenth of the sample. The sequencing sample was made of peripheral blood. The receptors here all came from a woman aged 80 or over with acute or convalescent COVID-19.

The chain joins TRBV7-2 to TRBJ2-7; perhaps TRBD2 as D (6 bases). Per the germline V gene, CDR1 is SGHTA and CDR2 is FQGNSA. The CDR3 has 15 amino acids. The V end was cut by 6 bases, the J end by 0 bases, with 15 bases between. CDR3 sequence (DNA): TGTGCCAGCAGTGCCAGCGGGTTTAGCTCCTACGAGCAGTACTTC. It encodes CASSASGFSSYEQYF.

The chain is built from TRBV19 and TRBJ2-2, with D possibly TRBD1 on 6 matching bases. This CDR3 is 14 amino acids long. Trimming shortened V by 6 bases and J by 5 bases, and 13 bases separated the two germline ends. Germline V CDR1 and CDR2: LNHDA, SQIVND (reference sequence). The CDR3 DNA is TGTGCCAGTAGCCACAGGGAATTGACCGGGGAGCTGTTTTTT. This codes for CASSHRELTGELFF.

The chain carries TRBV5-1 and TRBJ2-7; 8 nucleotides agree with TRBD1. Germline CDR1 is SGHRS and CDR2 is YFSETQ. The CDR3 sequence is 15 residues long. V shed 0 bases, J shed 4 bases, and the junction held 6 bases outside the gene matches. CDR3 region: CASSLVTGEKYEQYF. In DNA, the CDR3 is TGCGCCAGCAGCTTGGTGACAGGGGAGAAATACGAGCAGTACTTC.

V usage is TRBV5-1 and J usage is TRBJ1-2; D remains ambiguous. V shed 4 bases and J shed 4 bases, with 17 bases lying between them. CDR1 and CDR2 (germline): SGHRS, YFSETQ. This CDR3 comprises 15 residues. CDR3 sequence reads: CASSVDGALAYGYTF. CDR3 in DNA: TGCGCCAGCAGCGTGGACGGAGCTTTGGCCTATGGCTACACCTTC.

CDR3 region: CASSPVSIDSTYGYTF. The CDR3 DNA reads as TGTGCCAGCAGCCCAGTATCGATTGACAGTACTTATGGCTACACCTTC. J is TRBJ1-2 and V is TRBV3-1 (or the pseudogene TRBV3-2); perhaps TRBD1 as D (5 bases). V shed 4 bases and J shed 5 bases, with 20 bases lying between them. Germline V lookup: CDR1 LGHDT, CDR2 YNNKEL (reference sequence). The CDR3 runs 16 residues.

The rearrangement uses TRBV3-1 (or the pseudogene TRBV3-2) and TRBJ1-2; no clear D. The V end was cut by 1 base, the J end by 4 bases, with 7 bases between. Germline CDR1 LGHDT, CDR2 YNNKEL (reference sequence). The CDR3 has 13 amino acids. CDR3 protein: CASSQGSLYGYTF. The CDR3 DNA reads TGTGCCAGCAGCCAAGGTTCCCTCTATGGCTACACCTTC.

The chain has TRBV29-1 and TRBJ2-5; TRBD1 matches at 10 bases. J was trimmed by 5 bases and V by 7 bases; bases with no gene match: 10. In germline, CDR1 is SQVTM, CDR2 ANQGSEA. The CDR3 runs to 14 residues. The CDR3 is CSAGRTGGWETQYF. The CDR3, as DNA: TGCAGCGCCGGCAGGACAGGGGGATGGGAGACCCAGTACTTC.

This chain uses TRBV28 with TRBJ2-5; possible D gene TRBD1, 6 bases. This CDR3 region has 13 residues. V shed 4 bases and J shed 4 bases, with 10 bases lying between them. The V gene's germline CDR1 is MDHEN and CDR2 SYDVKM. The CDR3 protein is CASSSSGVETQYF. The CDR3 DNA is TGTGCCAGCAGTTCGTCAGGGGTAGAGACCCAGTACTTC.

The J gene is TRBJ1-1, the V gene TRBV28; 7 nucleotides agree with TRBD1. CDR3 size: 16 residues. The germline CDR1 and CDR2 sequences are MDHEN and SYDVKM. Trimming took 3 bases from V and 0 from J; bases not matched to a gene: 7. The CDR3 loop is CASSFPTGQMNTEAFF. The CDR3 region has the DNA TGTGCCAGCAGTTTCCCGACAGGGCAAATGAACACTGAAGCTTTCTTT. The full variable domain, with the rest looked up from reference TRBV28 and TRBJ1-1, is DVKVTQSSRYLVKRTGEKVFLECVQDMDHENMFWYRQDPGLGLRLIYFSYDVKMKEKGDIPEGYSVSREKKERFSLILESASTNQTSMYLCASSFPTGQMNTEAFFGQGTRLTVV.

This chain connects TRBV7-2 to TRBJ2-7; D uncertain. CDR1 and CDR2 (germline): SGHTA, FQGNSA. V dropped 5 bases and J dropped 7 bases, with 15 bases sitting between them. The CDR3 runs to 13 residues. In DNA form, the CDR3 reads TGTGCCAGCAGCCCCGATCTCCGCCGGGAGCAGTACTTC. It codes for CASSPDLRREQYF.

The CDR3 protein is CASSQGGFSGELFF. CDR3 nucleotides: TGTGCCAGCAGTCAGGGGGGTTTCTCCGGGGAGCTGTTTTTT. The chain employs TRBV7-2 and TRBJ2-2; D is possibly TRBD1 (7 bases). V shed 6 bases and J shed 6 bases, with 14 bases lying between them. The CDR3 length is 14 residues. CDR1 and CDR2 from the germline V gene are SGHTA and FQGNSA.

The gene calls are TRBV19 and TRBJ1-5; the D gene is possibly TRBD1 (6 bases). The CDR3 is 15 amino acids. From germline, CDR1 is LNHDA and CDR2 SQIVND (reference sequence). V was shortened by 7 bases and J by 0 bases, with 13 bases between the two germline ends. This CDR3 is CASIGQPYSNQPQHF. The CDR3 nucleotides are TGTGCCAGTATCGGACAGCCTTATAGCAATCAGCCCCAGCATTTT.

This clone has only a few counts. The chain is built from TRBV7-9 and TRBJ2-1; 9 bases line up with TRBD1. The CDR3 consists of 13 residues. V gave up 4 bases and J gave up 9 bases; unmatched junction bases: 4. In germline, CDR1 is SEHNR, CDR2 FQNEAQ (reference sequence). Here the CDR3 reads CASSSGQGLEQFF. In DNA, the CDR3 is TGTGCCAGCAGCTCCGGACAGGGGCTTGAGCAGTTCTTC.

Here the CDR3 reads CASRRKTGENYGYTF. CDR3 DNA sequence: TGTGCCAGCAGACGTAAGACAGGGGAGAACTATGGCTACACCTTC. This sequence joins TRBV27 and TRBJ1-2; 8 bases map to TRBD1. The ends lost 6 bases at V and 2 bases at J; junction bases unmatched: 8. Looked up from germline, CDR1 is MNHEY and CDR2 is SMNVEV (reference sequence). The CDR3 loop spans 15 amino acids.

The chain has TRBV18 and TRBJ2-7; 7 nucleotides align to TRBD1. With 5 bases clipped from V and 4 bases from J, the junction kept 8 bases outside the gene matches. Per the germline V gene, CDR1 is KGHSH and CDR2 is LQKENI. The CDR3 totals 14 residues. The CDR3 DNA sequence: TGTGCCAGCTCATCACAGACAGGGAAGTACGAGCAGTACTTC. Amino acid sequence: CASSSQTGKYEQYF.

The CDR3 sequence is CASSSYTNQPQHF. DNA for the CDR3: TGTGCCAGCAGCTCGTACACCAATCAGCCCCAGCATTTT. The chain employs TRBV5-6 and TRBJ1-5, with D hard to call. Germline CDR1 and CDR2: SGHDT and YYEEEE. Trimming shortened V by 3 bases and J by 3 bases, and 7 bases separated the two germline ends. The CDR3 totals 13 residues. Drawing the rest from reference TRBV5-6 and TRBJ1-5, the complete variable domain is DAGVTQSPTHLIKTRGQQVTLRCSPKSGHDTVSWYQQALGQGPQFIFQYYEEEERQRGNFPDRFSGHQFPNYSSELNVNALLLGDSALYLCASSSYTNQPQHFGDGTRLSIL.

This chain's CDR3 is CASSVDGLAVGNEQFF. The CDR3, as DNA: TGTGCCAGCAGCGTAGACGGACTAGCTGTTGGGAATGAGCAGTTCTTC. The chain is built from TRBV9 and TRBJ2-1, with TRBD2 identical over 8 bases. After removal of 0 bases from V and 7 bases from J, the junction contained 9 bases not matched to a gene. The germline gives CDR1 SGDLS, CDR2 YYNGEE. CDR3 size: 16 residues.

This clone was counted between two and nine times. J is TRBJ2-3 and V is TRBV9, with D hard to call. Germline loops: CDR1 SGDLS, CDR2 YYNGEE. CDR3 length equals 12 residues. Trimming cost V 0 bases and J 6 bases, with 5 bases left between them. The CDR3 nucleotides read TGTGCCAGCAGCGTAGCAGGTGATACGCAGTATTTT. Its protein is CASSVAGDTQYF.

The table lists this clone with a few counts. The chain couples TRBV19 to TRBJ1-2; 9 nucleotides line up with TRBD1. CDR1 is LNHDA and CDR2 is SQIVND in the germline V gene (reference sequence). V shed 5 bases and J 4 bases; nucleotides not matched to a gene: 14. The CDR3 spans 17 residues. CDR3 sequence (DNA): TGTGCCAGTAGTCGCGCCGGGACAGGGCCTTCTCTCTATGGCTACACCTTC. This codes for CASSRAGTGPSLYGYTF.

The chain uses TRBV11-3 and TRBJ2-7; 7 nucleotides align to TRBD1. There are 14 residues in the CDR3. J was trimmed by 2 bases and V by 1 base; bases with no gene match: 2. The germline CDR1 and CDR2 sequences are SGHNT and YENEEA. CDR3 sequence reads: CASSLAGGTYEQYF. Here the CDR3 DNA reads TGTGCCAGCAGCTTAGCAGGGGGTACCTACGAGCAGTACTTC.

J is TRBJ2-3 and V is TRBV4-1, with 7 bases lining up with TRBD2. The CDR3 has 17 residues. Germline V gene data show CDR1 as MGHRA and CDR2 as YSYEKL. V lost 0 bases, J lost 6 bases, and 12 bases stayed unmatched. CDR3 coding DNA: TGCGCCAGCAGCCAAGATGGGGGGGAGGGCTTTCAGGATACGCAGTATTTT. The encoded protein is CASSQDGGEGFQDTQYF.

This clone has only a few counts. This sequence joins TRBV19 and TRBJ2-3; TRBD2 matches 10 bases. With 5 bases clipped from V and 0 bases from J, the junction kept 14 bases outside the gene matches. The CDR3 is made up of 19 amino acids. The germline V gene has CDR1 LNHDA and CDR2 SQIVND (reference sequence). This CDR3 reads CASSAVWLAGAASTDTQYF. CDR3 bases: TGTGCCAGTAGTGCGGTTTGGCTAGCGGGGGCCGCTAGCACAGATACGCAGTATTTT.

The chain joins TRBV6-6 to TRBJ1-2; 7 nucleotides match TRBD1. With 3 bases clipped from V and 6 bases from J, the junction kept 1 base outside the gene matches. This CDR3 spans 12 amino acids. CDR1 is MNHNY and CDR2 is SVGAGI in the germline V gene (reference sequence). This CDR3 reads CASSYTGDGYTF. For the CDR3, the DNA is TGTGCCAGCAGTTATACAGGGGATGGCTACACCTTC.

The gene calls are TRBV11-2 and TRBJ1-6; D unclear. Germline V gives CDR1 SGHAT, CDR2 FQNNGV. Trimming pared 6 bases from V and 0 bases from J, leaving 9 bases between. The CDR3 runs to 15 residues. The CDR3 protein is CASSSGPSYNSPLHF. CDR3 DNA: TGTGCCAGCAGTAGCGGCCCCTCCTATAATTCACCCCTCCACTTT.

The chain carries TRBV7-2 and TRBJ2-4; tentatively, D is TRBD1 (6 bases). In germline, CDR1 is SGHTA, CDR2 FQGNSA. This CDR3 has 14 amino acids. Trimming shortened V by 3 bases and J by 6 bases, and 12 bases separated the two germline ends. CDR3 region: CASSFMGAGNIQYF. The CDR3 bases are TGTGCCAGCAGCTTTATGGGGGCCGGAAACATTCAGTACTTC.

The chain combines TRBV7-2 with TRBJ1-6, with D tentatively TRBD1 (5 bases). V gave up 5 bases and J gave up 0 bases, with 14 bases separating them. Germline assignment: CDR1 SGHTA and CDR2 FQGNSA. The CDR3 contains 17 residues. CDR3 protein: CASSQIGGSSYNSPLHF. The CDR3 DNA reads TGTGCCAGCAGCCAAATCGGGGGGAGCTCCTATAATTCACCCCTCCACTTT.

The chain recombines TRBV7-6 with TRBJ2-3, with TRBD2 identical over 9 bases. V lost 0 bases, J lost 2 bases, and 6 bases stayed unmatched. CDR1 and CDR2 from the germline V gene are SGHVS and FNYEAQ. CDR3 length equals 17 residues. CDR3 in DNA: TGTGCCAGCAGCTTAGCAGGGGTAGCGGGGGACACAGATACGCAGTATTTT. Amino acids: CASSLAGVAGDTDTQYF.

The V gene is TRBV5-5, the J gene TRBJ2-7; 9 bases agree with TRBD1. Per germline, CDR1 SGHKS and CDR2 YYEKEE (reference sequence). The CDR3 runs to 15 residues. Unmatched junction bases numbered 10, after V lost 4 bases and J lost 5 bases. Written as DNA, the CDR3 is TGTGCCAGCAGCCAATCCGGGACAGGGACCAACGAGCAGTACTTC. Its protein is CASSQSGTGTNEQYF.

The rearrangement uses TRBV27 and TRBJ1-5; 8 bases fit TRBD1. CDR1 is MNHEY and CDR2 is SMNVEV in the germline V gene (reference sequence). J gave up 7 bases and V 2 bases, and 10 bases lay outside the gene matches. The CDR3 length is 16 residues. Written as DNA, the CDR3 is TGTGCCAGCAGTTTAATCGGGGCAGGGGGCGGCCAGCCCCAGCATTTT. It specifies CASSLIGAGGGQPQHF.

The CDR3 protein is CASSSLRQNQETQYF. The CDR3 nucleotides read TGTGCCAGCAGCTCCCTCAGACAGAACCAAGAGACCCAGTACTTC. The chain joins TRBV11-3 to TRBJ2-5; perhaps TRBD1 as D (5 bases). In germline, CDR1 is SGHNT, CDR2 YENEEA. The CDR3 is 15 amino acids. V was clipped by 4 bases and J by 0 bases, with 12 bases between them.